These 32 T cell receptor beta chains share one sample of origin, sequenced in a study of shared clonotypes between healthy human individuals. Data came from immunoSEQ multiplex PCR; TCRdb stores just in-frame clones and leaves some out. The sample consists of around 600,000 clones, roughly 98% of them appearing once. Only CD45RO-negative cells positively selected for CCR7 counted as naive CD8 cells, so terminally differentiated effector memory CD45RA+ cells were excluded. Sequenced: naive CD8+ T cells sorted from blood. The receptors here all came from a man between 25 and 39 years old in good health.

The V and J genes are TRBV9 and TRBJ2-7; D is tentatively TRBD1 or TRBD2 (5 bases each). From germline, CDR1 is SGDLS and CDR2 YYNGEE. CDR3 size: 13 residues. V dropped 0 bases and J dropped 5 bases, with 9 bases sitting between them. The CDR3 loop is CASSVGGADEQYF. CDR3 coding DNA: TGTGCCAGCAGCGTAGGAGGGGCGGACGAGCAGTACTTC. The complete variable domain, with remaining parts taken from reference TRBV9 and TRBJ2-7, reads DSGVTQTPKHLITATGQRVTLRCSPRSGDLSVYWYQQSLDQGLQFLIQYYNGEERAKGNILERFSAQQFPDLHSELNLSSLELGDSALYFCASSVGGADEQYFGPGTRLTVT.

This CDR3 is CASSLVATVQFF. The DNA of the CDR3 is TGTGCCAGCAGCTTAGTGGCTACAGTCCAGTTCTTC. V gene TRBV7-2 combines with J gene TRBJ2-1; D remains unclear. Trimming removed 1 base from V and 13 bases from J, with 11 bases in between. The CDR3 is 12 residues long. Germline lookup yields CDR1 SGHTA and CDR2 FQGNSA. Filled out from reference TRBV7-2 and TRBJ2-1, the complete variable domain reads GAGVSQSPSNKVTEKGKDVELRCDPISGHTALYWYRQSLGQGLEFLIYFQGNSAPDKSGLPSDRFSAERTGGSVSTLTIQRTQQEDSAVYLCASSLVATVQFFGPGTRLTVL.

V and J are TRBV29-1 and TRBJ1-2; D not certain. The V end was cut by 1 base, the J end by 7 bases, with 10 bases between. Germline V lookup: CDR1 SQVTM, CDR2 ANQGSEA. The CDR3 spans 12 residues. CDR3 sequence: CSVEGRPRGYTF. The CDR3 DNA follows: TGCAGCGTTGAAGGGCGGCCTCGTGGCTACACCTTC.

This clone appeared a single time. The chain uses TRBV9 and TRBJ2-2; D tentatively fits TRBD1 or TRBD2 (7 bases each). V dropped 2 bases and J dropped 4 bases, with 18 bases sitting between them. The CDR3 is 17 amino acids. Germline V CDR1 and CDR2: SGDLS, YYNGEE. The chain's CDR3 is CASSVQGGAPTTGELFF. Here the CDR3 DNA reads TGTGCCAGCAGCGTGCAGGGGGGGGCACCCACCACCGGGGAGCTGTTTTTT.

The chain has TRBV4-1 and TRBJ2-3; D could derive from TRBD1 or TRBD2 (5 bases each). Trimming left V 3 bases short and J 4 bases short, with 8 bases between. Germline V lookup: CDR1 MGHRA, CDR2 YSYEKL. This CDR3 spans 13 amino acids. DNA for the CDR3: TGCGCCAGCAGCCATGTGGGGGCAGATACGCAGTATTTT. This codes for CASSHVGADTQYF.

The chain employs TRBV4-1 and TRBJ2-2; D gene unclear. Trimming shortened V by 5 bases and J by 2 bases, and 12 bases separated the two germline ends. The V gene's germline CDR1 is MGHRA and CDR2 YSYEKL. This CDR3 region has 15 residues. The chain's CDR3 is CASSMVLSNTGELFF. CDR3 bases: TGCGCCAGCAGCATGGTTCTGAGTAACACCGGGGAGCTGTTTTTT.

CDR3 sequence reads: CASSISGSSGDTQYF. The CDR3 DNA is TGTGCCAGCAGCATAAGCGGGAGTTCGGGGGATACGCAGTATTTT. The chain carries TRBV9 and TRBJ2-3; 8 bases map to TRBD2. V shed 4 bases, J shed 6 bases, and the junction held 10 bases outside the gene matches. From germline, CDR1 is SGDLS and CDR2 YYNGEE. The CDR3 runs to 15 residues.

This chain connects TRBV15 to TRBJ1-4; perhaps TRBD1 as D (6 bases). The CDR3 extends over 14 amino acids. Germline CDR1 reads LNHNV; CDR2 reads YYDKDF (reference sequence). The V gene lost 5 bases and the J gene lost 6 bases, with 13 bases spanning the gap. The CDR3 here is CATSLDSGDEKLFF. The CDR3, as DNA: TGTGCCACCAGCCTGGACAGCGGAGATGAAAAACTGTTTTTT.

The genes are TRBV7-6 and TRBJ2-1, with 7 bases identical to TRBD2. V was clipped by 5 bases and J by 6 bases; unmatched bases: 7. Germline V lookup: CDR1 SGHVS, CDR2 FNYEAQ. CDR3 length: 14 amino acids. The CDR3 spells CASSIRDYGNEQFF. CDR3 DNA sequence: TGTGCCAGCAGCATCCGGGACTATGGCAATGAGCAGTTCTTC. Supplemented by reference TRBV7-6 and TRBJ2-1, the full variable domain reads GAGVSQSPRYKVTKRGQDVALRCDPISGHVSLYWYRQALGQGPEFLTYFNYEAQQDKSGLPNDRFSAERPEGSISTLTIQRTEQRDSAMYRCASSIRDYGNEQFFGPGTRLTVL.

This chain uses TRBV15 with TRBJ2-5; 7 bases align to TRBD1. Germline values: CDR1 LNHNV, CDR2 YYDKDF (reference sequence). The trim removed 0 bases at V and 5 bases at J, leaving 3 bases unmatched. The CDR3 has 14 residues. Written as DNA, the CDR3 is TGTGCCACCAGCAGAGATACAGGGGCGGAGACCCAGTACTTC. This codes for CATSRDTGAETQYF.

CDR3 in DNA: TGTGCCAGCAGCTTAACTGGGGCGGGGACTGAAGCTTTCTTT. This sequence encodes CASSLTGAGTEAFF. This sequence joins TRBV7-9 and TRBJ1-1; tentative D call: TRBD1 (5 bases). Trimming pared 2 bases from V and 5 bases from J, leaving 12 bases between. Germline V CDR1 and CDR2: SEHNR, FQNEAQ (reference sequence). This CDR3 is built from 14 residues. The variable domain in full, completed from reference TRBV7-9 and TRBJ1-1, reads DTGVSQNPRHKITKRGQNVTFRCDPISEHNRLYWYRQTLGQGPEFLTYFQNEAQLEKSRLLSDRFSAERPKGSFSTLEIQRTEQGDSAMYLCASSLTGAGTEAFFGQGTRLTVV.

The chain couples TRBV27 to TRBJ1-1; 10 positions match TRBD1. The junction had 1 base not matched to a gene; V was cut back by 2 bases and J by 7 bases. Germline values: CDR1 MNHEY, CDR2 SMNVEV (reference sequence). The CDR3 covers 13 residues. For the CDR3, the DNA is TGTGCCAGCAGTTTAGACAGGGGGCGTGAAGCTTTCTTT. It yields the protein CASSLDRGREAFF.

J is TRBJ2-6 and V is TRBV30; D is perhaps TRBD1 (5 bases). This CDR3 spans 17 amino acids. Germline V gives CDR1 GTSNPN, CDR2 SVGIG (reference sequence). The V and J ends lost 1 base and 0 bases respectively, with 13 bases between them. CDR3 amino acids: CAWSEGHILSGANVLTF. The CDR3 DNA reads as TGTGCCTGGAGTGAAGGACACATTCTCTCTGGGGCCAACGTCCTGACTTTC.

The rearrangement joins TRBV5-6 to TRBJ2-7; D remains unclear. The germline gives CDR1 SGHDT, CDR2 YYEEEE. This CDR3 contains 14 residues. Trimming left V 0 bases short and J 4 bases short, with 11 bases between. CDR3 bases: TGTGCCAGCAGCTTGGGACAACCAATTTACGAGCAGTACTTC. Translated: CASSLGQPIYEQYF.

The rearrangement joins TRBV19 to TRBJ2-7, with a tentative D call TRBD1 (5 bases). Trimming removed 2 bases at V and 5 bases at J, with 19 bases between. Per germline, CDR1 LNHDA and CDR2 SQIVND (reference sequence). The CDR3 is 16 residues long. The CDR3 reads CASSILVEAGLDEQYF. The DNA for the CDR3 is TGTGCCAGTAGTATATTAGTCGAGGCAGGGCTCGACGAGCAGTACTTC. Combining the CDR3 with reference TRBV19 and TRBJ2-7 gives the whole variable domain DGGITQSPKYLFRKEGQNVTLSCEQNLNHDAMYWYRQDPGQGLRLIYYSQIVNDFQKGDIAEGYSVSREKKESFPLTVTSAQKNPTAFYLCASSILVEAGLDEQYFGPGTRLTVT.

The chain uses TRBV30 and TRBJ1-1; tentative D call: TRBD1 (5 bases). V was pared by 4 bases and J by 3 bases, with 21 bases between. Germline V CDR1 and CDR2: GTSNPN, SVGIG (reference sequence). The CDR3 sequence is 16 residues long. The CDR3 sequence: CAWNPTETFLDTEAFF. The CDR3 DNA is TGTGCCTGGAATCCGACAGAAACTTTCTTGGACACTGAAGCTTTCTTT.

The gene calls are TRBV7-8 and TRBJ2-1; TRBD2 aligns across 10 bases. V lost 2 bases and J lost 7; bases outside the gene matches: 8. The CDR3 is 16 residues long. The germline CDR1 and CDR2 sequences are SGHVS and FQNEAQ. Here the CDR3 reads CASSLLALAGKNEQFF. The CDR3 region has the DNA TGTGCCAGCAGCTTATTAGCACTAGCGGGGAAGAATGAGCAGTTCTTC.

This chain uses TRBV5-6 with TRBJ2-7, with 13 positions matching TRBD2. The CDR3 covers 17 residues. V lost 4 bases, J lost 0 bases, and 7 bases stayed unmatched. CDR1 and CDR2 from the germline V gene are SGHDT and YYEEEE. The DNA for the CDR3 is TGTGCCAGCAGCCAGGGACTAGCGGGAATACTCTCCTACGAGCAGTACTTC. Its translation is CASSQGLAGILSYEQYF.

V usage is TRBV7-9 and J usage is TRBJ2-7; no definite D call. The CDR3 consists of 12 residues. CDR1 and CDR2 (germline): SEHNR, FQNEAQ (reference sequence). V dropped 7 bases and J dropped 5 bases, with 12 bases sitting between them. The CDR3 is CASTPSVDEQYF. The CDR3 DNA reads as TGTGCCAGCACCCCTAGTGTCGACGAGCAGTACTTC. Variable domain in full (rest from reference TRBV7-9 and TRBJ2-7): DTGVSQNPRHKITKRGQNVTFRCDPISEHNRLYWYRQTLGQGPEFLTYFQNEAQLEKSRLLSDRFSAERPKGSFSTLEIQRTEQGDSAMYLCASTPSVDEQYFGPGTRLTVT.

This rearrangement joins TRBV7-9 to TRBJ1-2; a possible D gene is TRBD1 (6 bases). The CDR3 consists of 14 residues. Trimming shortened V by 2 bases and J by 6 bases, and 13 bases separated the two germline ends. Germline V gene data show CDR1 as SEHNR and CDR2 as FQNEAQ (reference sequence). The CDR3 here is CASSLRGALDGYTF. In DNA, the CDR3 is TGTGCCAGCAGCTTACGGGGGGCGTTAGATGGCTACACCTTC.

The chain has TRBV27 and TRBJ1-2; TRBD1 matches at 8 bases. Germline CDR1 reads MNHEY; CDR2 reads SMNVEV (reference sequence). V was clipped by 6 bases and J by 5 bases; unmatched bases: 5. This CDR3 region has 13 residues. This CDR3 reads CASSRGTGYGYTF. The DNA of the CDR3 is TGTGCCAGCAGCCGAGGGACAGGATATGGCTACACCTTC.

The chain combines TRBV5-1 with TRBJ1-1; D unresolved. The CDR3 covers 13 residues. V lost 1 base, J lost 4 bases, and 8 bases lay in between. The germline CDR1 and CDR2 sequences are SGHRS and YFSETQ. This CDR3 is CASSLWSATEAFF. In DNA, the CDR3 is TGCGCCAGCAGCTTGTGGTCTGCCACTGAAGCTTTCTTT. The whole variable domain, filled in from reference TRBV5-1 and TRBJ1-1, reads KAGVTQTPRYLIKTRGQQVTLSCSPISGHRSVSWYQQTPGQGLQFLFEYFSETQRNKGNFPGRFSGRQFSNSRSEMNVSTLELGDSALYLCASSLWSATEAFFGQGTRLTVV.

The chain combines TRBV5-5 with TRBJ2-7; 8 positions match TRBD1. CDR1 and CDR2 (germline): SGHKS, YYEKEE (reference sequence). The trim removed 3 bases at V and 2 bases at J, leaving 4 bases unmatched. The CDR3 loop spans 14 amino acids. CDR3 sequence: CASSYGQGPYEQYF. The CDR3 DNA reads TGTGCCAGCAGCTATGGACAGGGTCCCTACGAGCAGTACTTC.

The chain has TRBV9 and TRBJ2-5; 9 bases match TRBD1. This CDR3 region has 19 residues. V lost 0 bases and J lost 3; bases outside the gene matches: 15. CDR1 and CDR2 from the germline V gene are SGDLS and YYNGEE. The CDR3 DNA is TGTGCCAGCAGCGTAGCAGGAGCAAGGGGACAGGGTTCAGAAGAGACCCAGTACTTC. Translated, it gives CASSVAGARGQGSEETQYF.

The chain carries TRBV13 and TRBJ2-1; the D gene could be TRBD1 or TRBD2 (5 bases each). From germline, CDR1 is PRHDT and CDR2 FYEKMQ (reference sequence). The CDR3 contains 15 residues. Trimming cost V 2 bases and J 9 bases, with 17 bases left between them. CDR3 nucleotides: TGTGCCAGCAGCTTAAATCCGGGACCAGGAGCTGAGCAGTTCTTC. Its protein product is CASSLNPGPGAEQFF.

A few counts support this clone. The chain combines TRBV9 with TRBJ2-7; D is unresolved. Germline CDR1 reads SGDLS; CDR2 reads YYNGEE. V was trimmed by 4 bases and J by 3 bases, leaving 11 bases between them. The CDR3 consists of 13 residues. CDR3 protein: CASSILDGYEQYF. The DNA for the CDR3 is TGTGCCAGCAGCATCCTAGACGGCTACGAGCAGTACTTC.

This sequence joins TRBV7-9 and TRBJ2-7, with D maybe TRBD2 (7 bases). CDR3 length equals 15 residues. Trimming shortened V by 3 bases and J by 6 bases, and 18 bases separated the two germline ends. Per the germline V gene, CDR1 is SEHNR and CDR2 is FQNEAQ (reference sequence). CDR3 loop: CASSLDSGVGVEQYF. CDR3 sequence (DNA): TGTGCCAGCAGCTTGGACAGCGGGGTCGGTGTCGAGCAGTACTTC. The full variable domain, with the rest looked up from reference TRBV7-9 and TRBJ2-7, is DTGVSQNPRHKITKRGQNVTFRCDPISEHNRLYWYRQTLGQGPEFLTYFQNEAQLEKSRLLSDRFSAERPKGSFSTLEIQRTEQGDSAMYLCASSLDSGVGVEQYFGPGTRLTVT.

The chain carries TRBV2 and TRBJ2-7; the match to TRBD2 covers 9 bases. Losses at the gene ends were 7 bases for V and 2 bases for J; bases not matched to a gene: 12. The CDR3 consists of 16 residues. CDR1 is SNHLY and CDR2 is FYNNEI in the germline V gene. The CDR3 DNA reads TGTGCCAGCAAATCCCAGGTGTTAGCGGGAGCCTACGAGCAGTACTTC. As protein: CASKSQVLAGAYEQYF.

With respect to this clone: In the same sample, other DNA sequences code for this CDR3. V and J are TRBV11-2 and TRBJ2-7; D is possibly TRBD2 (6 bases). Germline V gives CDR1 SGHAT, CDR2 FQNNGV. Trimming removed 3 bases at V and 3 bases at J, with 6 bases between. The CDR3 covers 12 residues. CDR3 loop: CASSFGGYEQYF. The CDR3 coding sequence is TGTGCCAGCAGCTTCGGGGGCTACGAGCAGTACTTC.

The chain is built from TRBV9 and TRBJ2-1; 12 nucleotides match TRBD2. This CDR3 comprises 16 residues. Germline trimming cut 3 bases from V and 9 bases from J; bases unmatched to any gene: 10. Germline values: CDR1 SGDLS, CDR2 YYNGEE. The CDR3 DNA reads as TGTGCCAGCAGCGCAGAGACTAGCGGGAGATCGTCTGAGCAGTTCTTC. This translates into CASSAETSGRSSEQFF.

The chain has TRBV7-9 and TRBJ1-1; D is possibly TRBD1 (6 bases). CDR3 length equals 14 residues. V was pared by 5 bases and J by 3 bases, with 13 bases between. Germline CDR1 and CDR2: SEHNR and FQNEAQ (reference sequence). CDR3 residues: CASSPWGQYTEAFF. The CDR3, as DNA: TGTGCCAGCAGCCCCTGGGGACAATACACTGAAGCTTTCTTT.

The chain has TRBV6-5 and TRBJ2-3, with 13 bases fitting TRBD2. J gave up 8 bases and V 6 bases, and 5 bases lay outside the gene matches. From germline, CDR1 is MNHEY and CDR2 SVGAGI. This CDR3 is 14 amino acids long. The CDR3 loop is CASRTGLAGVTQYF. The CDR3 coding sequence is TGTGCCAGCAGAACAGGACTAGCGGGAGTTACGCAGTATTTT.